This section outlines one T cell receptor (beta chain) sequence together with its context. Its antigen is as yet unknown. The source of the sample is a study of chemoradiotherapy in HPV16-positive cancers. Study context: Candidate HPV-specific clones and shared TCR motifs came from a couple of HPV16-positive patients.

Looked up from germline, CDR1 is MNHEY and CDR2 is SMNVEV (reference sequence). Trimming left V 5 bases short and J 4 bases short, with 15 bases between. CDR3 size: 14 residues. The method was immunoSEQ multiplex PCR; TCRdb's version includes in-frame clones alone and lacks a portion of them. The data contain roughly 19,000 clones, around 84% of them singletons. Whole-study findings and limits: Non-HPV-specific T cells did not expand in tumors during treatment, whereas candidate HPV-specific clones and E7-related motifs did. The functional HPV-specific definition rests on just two HPV16-positive patients.

The chain employs TRBV27 and TRBJ2-7; D may correspond to TRBD1 or TRBD2 (7 bases each). This receptor was identified in a human donor with HPV-associated anogenital cancer. The sequences come from blood, collected from a patient who underwent chemoradiotherapy. CDR3 region: CASSARGGQYEQYF. The CDR3 bases are TGTGCCAGCAGTGCCAGGGGGGGCCAATACGAGCAGTACTTC.